These 29 T cell receptor beta chains originate from one sample sequenced in a study of T cell responses to AZD1222 COVID-19 vaccine. Repertoires were generated with immunoSEQ multiplex PCR, while TCRdb's copy carries only in-frame clones and drops some. The table has around 75,000 clones, around 89% seen once. Source: peripheral blood, taken 28 days after the second dose of the MenACWY control vaccine. Source of these receptors: an adult who received the MenACWY meningococcal vaccine as a control.

The rearrangement links TRBV7-9 to TRBJ2-5; TRBD2 aligns across 8 bases. J gave up 0 bases and V 4 bases, and 4 bases lay outside the gene matches. CDR3 length: 15 amino acids. The V gene's germline CDR1 is SEHNR and CDR2 FQNEAQ (reference sequence). The CDR3 loop reads CASSSRGGYQETQYF. CDR3 coding DNA: TGTGCCAGCAGCTCCCGGGGGGGGTACCAAGAGACCCAGTACTTC.

This clone was observed a few times. The V gene is TRBV7-9, the J gene TRBJ2-5; TRBD2 might be the D (5 bases). V dropped 3 bases and J dropped 5 bases, with 10 bases sitting between them. Germline-derived CDR1 and CDR2 are SEHNR and FQNEAQ (reference sequence). CDR3 length equals 13 residues. The CDR3 here is CASSFSGLETQYF. The CDR3, as DNA: TGTGCCAGCAGCTTTTCTGGACTGGAGACCCAGTACTTC.

The chain couples TRBV28 to TRBJ1-1; TRBD1 matches at 9 bases. The CDR3 has 14 amino acids. CDR1 and CDR2 from the germline V gene are MDHEN and SYDVKM. The V segment lost 7 bases and the J segment 10 bases; nucleotides outside the gene matches: 13. The CDR3 sequence: CASTLDPGTGLAFF. As DNA, the CDR3 is TGTGCCAGCACGTTAGACCCCGGGACAGGGTTAGCTTTCTTT.

This clone occurred once. This chain connects TRBV10-3 to TRBJ2-5; 7 bases match TRBD1. With V trimmed by 4 bases and J by 4 bases, 0 bases remained unmatched. Germline V CDR1 and CDR2: ENHRY, SYGVKD. The CDR3 extends over 12 amino acids. The CDR3 spells CAISGTGETQYF. The CDR3 DNA reads TGTGCCATCAGTGGGACAGGAGAGACCCAGTACTTC.

This clone turned up a few times. The rearrangement links TRBV19 to TRBJ1-5; D gene unclear. In germline, CDR1 is LNHDA, CDR2 SQIVND (reference sequence). CDR3 length: 14 amino acids. Trimming left V 3 bases short and J 0 bases short, with 6 bases between. The CDR3 loop is CASSIDHSNQPQHF. In nucleotides, the CDR3 is TGTGCCAGTAGTATCGACCATAGCAATCAGCCCCAGCATTTT.

V is TRBV4-1 and J is TRBJ1-4; D not resolved. There are 17 residues in the CDR3. The germline V gene encodes CDR1 MGHRA and CDR2 YSYEKL. Trimming removed 1 base from V and 0 bases from J, with 12 bases in between. The CDR3 bases are TGCGCCAGCAGCCAAGGGGGTGTTATTACAACTAATGAAAAACTGTTTTTT. Its translation is CASSQGGVITTNEKLFF.

The V gene is TRBV7-9, the J gene TRBJ2-3; D unclear. This CDR3 is 14 amino acids long. Germline V CDR1 and CDR2: SEHNR, FQNEAQ (reference sequence). Trimming removed 3 bases from V and 0 bases from J, with 7 bases in between. The CDR3 protein is CASSLSVSTDTQYF. DNA for the CDR3: TGTGCCAGCAGCTTGTCGGTCAGCACAGATACGCAGTATTTT. The complete variable domain, with remaining parts taken from reference TRBV7-9 and TRBJ2-3, reads DTGVSQNPRHKITKRGQNVTFRCDPISEHNRLYWYRQTLGQGPEFLTYFQNEAQLEKSRLLSDRFSAERPKGSFSTLEIQRTEQGDSAMYLCASSLSVSTDTQYFGPGTRLTVL.

This clone appeared a few times. The chain combines TRBV24-1 with TRBJ2-1, with TRBD1 matching over 8 bases. J gave up 10 bases and V 2 bases, and 6 bases lay outside the gene matches. The germline CDR1 and CDR2 sequences are KGHDR and SFDVKD. This CDR3 has 14 amino acids. The CDR3 spells CATSDWTGTGEQFF. CDR3 in DNA: TGTGCCACCAGTGATTGGACAGGGACGGGCGAGCAGTTCTTC.

There are a few counts of this clone. CDR3 amino acids: CASSHTTGYSGNTIYF. The CDR3 DNA reads TGTGCCAGCAGCCATACGACAGGTTACTCTGGAAACACCATATATTTT. The V and J genes are TRBV3-1 (or the pseudogene TRBV3-2) and TRBJ1-3; weak D call: TRBD1 (6 bases). The V end lost 3 bases, the J end lost 0 bases, and 12 bases lay between the germline ends. CDR3 length: 16 amino acids. CDR1 is LGHDT, CDR2 YNNKEL, per germline (reference sequence).

This clone was detected a few times. The rearrangement joins TRBV19 to TRBJ1-6, with 7 bases that match TRBD1. J lost 6 bases, V lost 7 bases, and 6 bases had no gene match. CDR3 length: 14 residues. CDR1 is LNHDA and CDR2 is SQIVND in the germline V gene (reference sequence). DNA for the CDR3: TGTGCCAGTACCCCAGGGACAGCTAATTCACCCCTCCACTTT. This codes for CASTPGTANSPLHF.

CDR3 DNA: TGTGCCAGCAGTTTTTGGCAAATCGATTCACCCCTCCACTTT. It specifies CASSFWQIDSPLHF. This chain connects TRBV28 to TRBJ1-6; D remains ambiguous. The germline V gene has CDR1 MDHEN and CDR2 SYDVKM. V lost 3 bases, J lost 8 bases, and 11 bases lay in between. The CDR3 totals 14 residues.

The V gene is TRBV7-3, the J gene TRBJ2-5, with D possibly matching TRBD1 (6 bases). Germline lookup yields CDR1 SGHTA and CDR2 FQGTGA. The CDR3 runs to 15 residues. Trimming took off 0 bases at V and 2 bases at J, with 10 bases between the two ends. CDR3 region: CASSLTGGGQETQYF. As DNA, the CDR3 is TGTGCCAGCAGCTTAACAGGGGGTGGGCAAGAGACCCAGTACTTC.

V gene TRBV6-1 combines with J gene TRBJ1-3; D ambiguous. The V gene's germline CDR1 is MNHNS and CDR2 SASEGT. V lost 1 base to trimming and J lost 0 bases, with 7 bases between them. This CDR3 spans 15 amino acids. CDR3 amino acids: CASSEGSVSGNTIYF. In DNA, the CDR3 is TGTGCCAGCAGTGAAGGGTCAGTCTCTGGAAACACCATATATTTT.

The rearrangement links TRBV30 to TRBJ1-1; D ambiguous. Germline V CDR1 and CDR2: GTSNPN, SVGIG (reference sequence). CDR3 length: 15 residues. Deletions cut 3 bases from V and 1 base from J, with 15 bases between. CDR3 residues: CAWRPWANRNTEAFF. As DNA, the CDR3 is TGTGCCTGGAGGCCCTGGGCAAACAGGAACACTGAAGCTTTCTTT.

This chain connects TRBV5-5 to TRBJ1-4; D is perhaps TRBD1 (5 bases). CDR3 length: 14 residues. Germline V gene data show CDR1 as SGHKS and CDR2 as YYEKEE (reference sequence). The ends were cut back, 7 bases at V and 4 bases at J, with 14 bases in the middle. CDR3 protein: CASRRSGDNEKLFF. Here the CDR3 DNA reads TGTGCCAGCCGCCGGTCGGGGGATAATGAAAAACTGTTTTTT.

The V and J genes are TRBV4-1 and TRBJ1-5, with D unclear. V was cut by 0 bases and J by 0 bases, with 15 bases left in between. Germline V lookup: CDR1 MGHRA, CDR2 YSYEKL. The CDR3 has 18 amino acids. CDR3 DNA sequence: TGCGCCAGCAGCCAAGATCCCCTCGGGGATTATAGCAATCAGCCCCAGCATTTT. Its translation is CASSQDPLGDYSNQPQHF.

This chain links TRBV12-2 with TRBJ2-2; the table assigns TRBD2, which was not confirmed against the DNA. TRBV12-2 constitutes a pseudogene. The CDR3 is 18 residues long. Written as DNA, the CDR3 is TGTGCAAGTCGCCTCCGGACTAGCGGGGGGAAAAACACCGGGGAGCTGTTTTTT. It yields the protein CASRLRTSGGKNTGELFF.

CDR3 amino acids: CASSLAGTVMNTEAFF. DNA of the CDR3: TGCGCCAGCAGCTTGGCTGGGACAGTCATGAACACTGAAGCTTTCTTT. The rearrangement uses TRBV5-1 and TRBJ1-1; 7 bases fit TRBD1. The V and J ends lost 0 bases and 0 bases, in that order; junction bases with no gene match: 5. Germline CDR1 SGHRS, CDR2 YFSETQ. The CDR3 covers 16 residues.

The chain joins TRBV5-1 to TRBJ1-1; D ambiguous. V shed 1 base and J shed 1 base, with 8 bases lying between them. Per germline, CDR1 SGHRS and CDR2 YFSETQ. This CDR3 contains 14 residues. CDR3 in DNA: TGCGCCAGCAGCTTGAGCCAGAAGAACACTGAAGCTTTCTTT. Amino acids: CASSLSQKNTEAFF.

This clone was observed a single time. This chain connects TRBV4-2 to TRBJ1-2; D may be TRBD1 (6 bases). This CDR3 comprises 14 residues. Trimming stripped 6 bases from V and 3 bases from J, with 14 bases between. The V gene's germline CDR1 is LGHNA and CDR2 YNFKEQ. DNA for the CDR3: TGTGCCAGCAGGGAACAGGGCGACCACTATGGCTACACCTTC. Amino acid sequence: CASREQGDHYGYTF.

This chain uses TRBV3-1 (or the pseudogene TRBV3-2) with TRBJ1-3, with D hard to call. V lost 1 base, J lost 5 bases, and 15 bases lay in between. The CDR3 consists of 16 residues. Looked up from germline, CDR1 is LGHDT and CDR2 is YNNKEL (reference sequence). The CDR3 spells CASSQGRRIVRNTIYF. The DNA of the CDR3 is TGTGCCAGCAGCCAAGGGCGCCGGATTGTGCGAAACACCATATATTTT.

This clone was counted a single time. CDR3 DNA: TGTGCCAGCACCAAAGGACCGGGACAGTACAATCAGCCCCAGCATTTT. This codes for CASTKGPGQYNQPQHF. The genes are TRBV5-6 and TRBJ1-5; TRBD1 matches at 7 bases. V shed 6 bases, J shed 3 bases, and the junction held 12 bases outside the gene matches. CDR3 length: 16 amino acids. Germline CDR1 and CDR2: SGHDT and YYEEEE. Based on the CDR3 plus reference TRBV5-6 and TRBJ1-5, the full variable domain is DAGVTQSPTHLIKTRGQQVTLRCSPKSGHDTVSWYQQALGQGPQFIFQYYEEEERQRGNFPDRFSGHQFPNYSSELNVNALLLGDSALYLCASTKGPGQYNQPQHFGDGTRLSIL.

The CDR3 bases are TGTGCCAGCAGCCAGCCGGGACATTTAACCGGGGAGCTGTTTTTT. Residues: CASSQPGHLTGELFF. This sequence joins TRBV14 and TRBJ2-2; tentative D call: TRBD1 (6 bases). With 3 bases removed from V and 5 bases from J, the gap between germline ends came to 13 bases. CDR3 length: 15 residues. From germline, CDR1 is SGHDN and CDR2 FVKESK.

The gene calls are TRBV5-4 and TRBJ1-1; D call uncertain. V lost 4 bases and J lost 0, with 13 bases in between. Germline V lookup: CDR1 SGHNT, CDR2 YYREEE (reference sequence). This CDR3 spans 15 amino acids. CDR3 in amino acids: CASSASWAVNTEAFF. The DNA of the CDR3 is TGTGCCAGCAGCGCCTCATGGGCAGTGAACACTGAAGCTTTCTTT.

The chain combines TRBV6-5 with TRBJ2-7; D perhaps matches TRBD2 (5 bases). V gave up 6 bases and J gave up 5 bases, with 20 bases separating them. The length of the CDR3 is 15 residues. The germline CDR1 and CDR2 sequences are MNHEY and SVGAGI. CDR3 nucleotides: TGTGCCAGCAGAACCCGGGGAAATTTACGGGACGAGCAGTACTTC. Protein sequence: CASRTRGNLRDEQYF.

The chain couples TRBV6-4 to TRBJ1-6; 7 bases fit TRBD1. V dropped 6 bases and J dropped 9; count of bases not matched to a gene: 5. CDR1 is MRHNA and CDR2 is SNTAGT in the germline V gene. The length of the CDR3 is 13 residues. For the CDR3, the DNA is TGTGCCAGCAGCGATCAGGGGGGTTCACCCCTCCACTTT. Its translation is CASSDQGGSPLHF.

The chain employs TRBV15 and TRBJ2-3; D is possibly TRBD2 (6 bases). Germline loops: CDR1 LNHNV, CDR2 YYDKDF (reference sequence). Trimming cost V 0 bases and J 3 bases, with 7 bases left between them. This CDR3 is 14 amino acids long. CDR3 in amino acids: CATSRDRGTDTQYF. In nucleotides, the CDR3 is TGTGCCACCAGCAGAGATCGGGGGACAGATACGCAGTATTTT.

The chain couples TRBV18 to TRBJ1-1, with no clear D. Germline CDR1 reads KGHSH; CDR2 reads LQKENI. This CDR3 is built from 13 residues. V lost 6 bases to trimming and J lost 5 bases, with 13 bases between them. DNA of the CDR3: TGTGCCAGCTCTCTGTCCCCTGTGACTGAAGCTTTCTTT. This codes for CASSLSPVTEAFF.

The chain is built from TRBV30 and TRBJ1-4; weak D call: TRBD1 (5 bases). V was cut by 7 bases and J by 0 bases, with 15 bases left in between. The CDR3 is made up of 15 amino acids. The germline gives CDR1 GTSNPN, CDR2 SVGIG (reference sequence). The CDR3 loop reads CALFPGVATNEKLFF. The CDR3 DNA is TGTGCCTTATTTCCGGGGGTTGCAACTAATGAAAAACTGTTTTTT.